These 28 T cell receptor beta chains were sequenced from one sample in a study of glioma-infiltrating T cells. The iRepertoire nested amplicon-rescue multiplex PCR amplified TCR alpha and beta CDR3s from RNA. TCRdb reanalysed the multiplex PCR reads using MiXCR and keeps one entry per CDR3 protein. Of around 93,000 distinct CDR3 sequences listed, around 37% are singletons. The sequenced sample consisted of glioma tissue, nonneoplastic brain tissue, or PBMCs (not recorded which). These receptor sequences come from a human donor with low-grade glioma or glioblastoma, undergoing nonglioma brain surgery, or in good health (not recorded which).

This clonotype has more than one count but fewer than ten. V and J are TRBV9 and TRBJ2-1, with D perhaps TRBD2 (6 bases). The V gene's germline CDR1 is SGDLS and CDR2 YYNGEE. CDR3 length equals 16 residues. Trimming stripped 1 base from V and 0 bases from J, with 11 bases between. The CDR3: CASSVSVGSSYNEQFF. The CDR3 DNA is TGTGCCAGCAGCGTATCTGTCGGGAGCTCCTACAATGAGCAGTTCTTC.

This clonotype came up many times. The genes are TRBV7-2 and TRBJ2-1; 9 bases align to TRBD2. Germline-derived CDR1 and CDR2 are SGHTA and FQGNSA. After removal of 2 bases from V and 10 bases from J, the junction contained 12 bases not matched to a gene. The CDR3 runs 16 residues. The CDR3 loop is CASSLTGGRGVAEQFF. The CDR3 nucleotides read TGTGCCAGCAGCTTAACGGGCGGGAGGGGAGTGGCGGAGCAGTTCTTC.

This clonotype was counted only a few times. A read error may be the cause here, since a much bigger clone is one base away. V usage is TRBV27 and J usage is TRBJ2-5; 13 nucleotides match TRBD2. The CDR3 has 16 amino acids. Germline CDR1 MNHEY, CDR2 SMNVEV (reference sequence). The CDR3 reads CASSPGTSGVQGTQYF. In DNA, the CDR3 is TGTGCCAGCAGTCCCGGGACTAGCGGGGTCCAAGGGACCCAGTACTTC.

The sample holds many counts of this clonotype. The chain combines TRBV6-1 with TRBJ2-1; TRBD2 aligns across 11 bases. J gave up 7 bases and V 6 bases, and 8 bases lay outside the gene matches. Germline lookup yields CDR1 MNHNS and CDR2 SASEGT. CDR3 length: 15 residues. CDR3 amino acids: CASSIAGGFTNEQFF. CDR3 bases: TGTGCCAGCAGCATAGCGGGGGGGTTTACTAATGAGCAGTTCTTC.

This clonotype was picked up many times. The chain couples TRBV6-2 or TRBV6-3 to TRBJ1-2, with a possible D match to TRBD1 (5 bases). With 2 bases removed from V and 4 bases from J, the gap between germline ends came to 14 bases. The CDR3 is made up of 15 amino acids. Germline V gene data show CDR1 as MNHEY and CDR2 as SVGEGT. CDR3: CASSYPGPGGYGYTF. CDR3 nucleotides: TGTGCCAGCAGTTACCCGGGTCCCGGGGGCTATGGCTACACCTTC.

The rearrangement uses TRBV7-3 and TRBJ2-1; 8 bases match TRBD2. V trimming: 4 bases; J trimming: 4 bases; junction bases outside the gene matches: 9. There are 16 residues in the CDR3. Germline V lookup: CDR1 SGHTA, CDR2 FQGTGA. The CDR3 DNA sequence: TGTGCCAGCAGCTCCATGAGCGGGAGCGTTTACAATGAGCAGTTCTTC. This encodes CASSSMSGSVYNEQFF.

This clonotype appeared many times. This sequence joins TRBV7-2 and TRBJ2-1; the D gene is possibly TRBD1 (6 bases). With 1 base removed from V and 5 bases from J, the gap between germline ends came to 15 bases. CDR1 SGHTA and CDR2 FQGNSA come from the germline V gene. The CDR3 sequence is 16 residues long. The DNA of the CDR3 is TGTGCCAGCAGCTTAGGGTGGGGACAAAACAACAATGAGCAGTTCTTC. It specifies CASSLGWGQNNNEQFF.

About this clonotype: The CDR3 does not close with the conserved phenylalanine or tryptophan, likely indicating a read error. The chain employs TRBV27 and TRBJ2-7; D is ambiguous. V lost 0 bases, J lost 3 bases, and 9 bases lay in between. The CDR3 sequence is 14 residues long. Germline V gene sequence: CDR1 MNHEY, CDR2 SMNVEV (reference sequence). The CDR3 coding sequence is TGTGCCAGCAGTTTATCGGGTCCCTACTACGAGCAGTACTCC. Amino acids: CASSLSGPYYEQYS.

A word on this clonotype: One base away lies a much larger clone, so this may be a sequencing read error. Because it lacks the conserved phenylalanine or tryptophan at the end, this CDR3 is likely a read error. The chain uses TRBV5-1 and TRBJ2-7, with D perhaps TRBD1 (6 bases). CDR3 length: 12 amino acids. Trimming removed 7 bases at V and 4 bases at J, with 12 bases between. From germline, CDR1 is SGHRS and CDR2 YFSETQ. CDR3 region: CASSDRKYEQYL. Here the CDR3 DNA reads TGCGCCAGCTCGGACAGAAAATACGAGCAGTACTTA.

With regard to this clonotype: The limits of the CDR3 on the DNA are not certain, so only TCRdb's listed CDR3 is given. The chain combines TRBV7-2 with TRBJ1-1; the table calls TRBD1, which could not be checked here. The CDR3 length is 19 residues, termini included. Germline V CDR1 and CDR2: SGHTA, FQGNSA. The CDR3 sequence: CASSIYLCSAHLQGAEAFF.

This clonotype was picked up many times. The genes are TRBV19 and TRBJ2-2, with 9 bases matching TRBD2. V shed 10 bases and J 7 bases; nucleotides not matched to a gene: 7. Germline CDR1 reads LNHDA; CDR2 reads SQIVND (reference sequence). This CDR3 spans 13 amino acids. The CDR3 sequence: CATSSSGIGELFF. The CDR3 DNA reads TGTGCCACCTCCTCTAGCGGGATCGGGGAGCTGTTTTTT.

This clonotype was seen ten or more times. The chain recombines TRBV19 with TRBJ2-6, with D uncertain. The CDR3 contains 13 residues. Germline values: CDR1 LNHDA, CDR2 SQIVND (reference sequence). Trimming removed 5 bases at V and 2 bases at J, with 4 bases between. The CDR3 region has the DNA TGTGCCAGTAGTGCCACTGGGGCCAACGTCCTGACTTTC. Residues: CASSATGANVLTF.

As to this clonotype: With a much larger clone just one base away, this may be a read error. V gene TRBV7-3 combines with J gene TRBJ2-3; 11 bases agree with TRBD1. Germline CDR1 is SGHTA and CDR2 is FQGTGA. This CDR3 is 18 amino acids long. With V trimmed by 7 bases and J by 4 bases, 16 bases remained unmatched. CDR3 sequence reads: CASTPMGTGTGGPDTQYF. The CDR3 DNA is TGTGCCAGCACCCCGATGGGGACCGGGACAGGGGGGCCAGATACGCAGTATTTT.

Remarks on this clonotype: A much more abundant neighbour one base away suggests this may be a read error. The chain links TRBV12-3 or TRBV12-4 to TRBJ2-7; 8 nucleotides agree with TRBD2. The CDR3 has 15 amino acids. The V segment lost 6 bases and the J segment 4 bases; nucleotides outside the gene matches: 11. The CDR3: CASRPGTRGRYEQYF. CDR3 sequence (DNA): TGTGCCAGCAGACCCGGGACTAGAGGGAGATACGAGCAGTACTTC.

This chain uses TRBV6-5 with TRBJ2-5; 8 bases match TRBD2. Germline V gene data show CDR1 as MNHEY and CDR2 as SVGAGI. J was trimmed by 4 bases and V by 6 bases; bases with no gene match: 7. The CDR3 is 14 residues long. The CDR3 DNA reads as TGTGCCAGCAGAGAGGCGGGAGGACCAGAGACCCAGTACTTC. Its translation is CASREAGGPETQYF.

Of note for this clonotype: Just one base apart from a much larger clone, this may be a read error. Given the absence of the conserved phenylalanine or tryptophan at the CDR3 end, a read error is likely. The genes are TRBV19 and TRBJ2-3; 12 nucleotides agree with TRBD2. The CDR3 has 18 amino acids. Trimming cost V 1 base and J 2 bases; bases outside gene matches: 7. The germline V gene encodes CDR1 LNHDA and CDR2 SQIVND (reference sequence). CDR3 residues: CASSIGLAGGPSTDTQYL. CDR3 bases: TGTGCCAGTAGTATAGGGCTAGCGGGAGGGCCTTCCACAGATACGCAGTATCTT.

The DNA for the CDR3 is TGTGCCAGTAACCTCTCCGGCGATGGCTCCTACAATGAGCAGTTCTTC. Its protein product is CASNLSGDGSYNEQFF. The chain uses TRBV19 and TRBJ2-1; D uncertain. The CDR3 spans 16 residues. The V end lost 7 bases, the J end lost 0 bases, and 16 bases lay between the germline ends. The V gene's germline CDR1 is LNHDA and CDR2 SQIVND (reference sequence). Drawing the rest from reference TRBV19 and TRBJ2-1, the complete variable domain is DGGITQSPKYLFRKEGQNVTLSCEQNLNHDAMYWYRQDPGQGLRLIYYSQIVNDFQKGDIAEGYSVSREKKESFPLTVTSAQKNPTAFYLCASNLSGDGSYNEQFFGPGTRLTVL.

This chain uses TRBV7-6 with TRBJ2-3; TRBD2 matches 11 bases. The CDR3 covers 17 residues. The germline V gene has CDR1 SGHVS and CDR2 FNYEAQ. V gave up 3 bases and J gave up 5 bases; unmatched junction bases: 10. CDR3 in DNA: TGTGCCAGCAGCTTGCGTACTAGCGGGAGAGTTGTAGATACGCAGTATTTT. This gives the protein CASSLRTSGRVVDTQYF.

This clonotype was observed many times. The chain uses TRBV19 and TRBJ2-5; 8 bases fit TRBD1. The CDR3 runs to 13 residues. CDR1 and CDR2 from the germline V gene are LNHDA and SQIVND (reference sequence). Trimming at V came to 4 bases and at J to 7 bases, leaving 5 bases not matched to a gene. This CDR3 reads CASSTGQGVTQYF. CDR3 bases: TGTGCCAGTAGTACCGGACAGGGAGTGACCCAGTACTTC.

In this sample, this clonotype turned up many times. J is TRBJ1-4 and V is TRBV19; D is possibly TRBD1 (5 bases). Trimming shortened V by 7 bases and J by 5 bases, and 14 bases separated the two germline ends. CDR3 length: 14 residues. CDR1 and CDR2 from the germline V gene are LNHDA and SQIVND (reference sequence). CDR3 nucleotide sequence: TGTGCCAGTACTCGACTGGGGCTAAATGAAAAACTGTTTTTT. This codes for CASTRLGLNEKLFF.

J is TRBJ1-2 and V is TRBV6-6; D is undetermined. The germline V and J ends were trimmed by 6 bases and 4 bases, with 12 bases remaining between them. CDR3 length: 13 amino acids. Germline CDR1 MNHNY, CDR2 SVGAGI (reference sequence). The CDR3 reads CASSPVAGYGYTF. The CDR3 DNA reads TGTGCCAGCAGCCCCGTGGCAGGCTATGGCTACACCTTC.

In this sample, this clonotype turned up once. CDR3 in DNA: TGCAGTGCCAGCCGGGACATTTCCGTAGGAGCTTTCTTT. Protein sequence: CSASRDISVGAFF. The rearrangement links TRBV20-1 to TRBJ1-1; a weak D match, TRBD1 (6 bases). CDR1 is DFQATT, CDR2 SNEGSKA, per germline (reference sequence). The CDR3 runs 13 residues. The V and J ends lost 6 bases and 10 bases respectively, with 21 bases between them.

This clonotype was counted between two and nine times. This could be a read error, since a much larger clone is one nucleotide away. The chain uses TRBV20-1 and TRBJ2-2, with 9 bases that match TRBD1. The CDR3 runs 16 residues. Germline values: CDR1 DFQATT, CDR2 SNEGSKA (reference sequence). The CDR3 DNA is TGCAGTGCTAGAGATTCAGGGACAGGGTCAATCGGGGGGCTGTTTTTT. This codes for CSARDSGTGSIGGLFF.

Regarding this clonotype: The missing conserved phenylalanine or tryptophan at the end of this CDR3 makes a read error likely. This chain connects TRBV27 to TRBJ2-7; the D is unclear. Trimming pared 4 bases from V and 9 bases from J, leaving 13 bases between. Germline V gives CDR1 MNHEY, CDR2 SMNVEV (reference sequence). CDR3 length: 12 amino acids. CDR3 residues: CASSSPPSGQYS. The CDR3 DNA is TGTGCCAGCAGTTCCCCCCCTTCTGGGCAGTACTCC.

This clonotype was seen many times. This chain joins TRBV28 and TRBJ2-3; D is undetermined. CDR1 MDHEN and CDR2 SYDVKM come from the germline V gene. Trimming left V 7 bases short and J 3 bases short, with 8 bases between. The CDR3 is made up of 12 amino acids. CDR3 sequence: CASMGSTDTQYF. The CDR3 DNA reads TGTGCCAGCATGGGGTCGACAGATACGCAGTATTTT.

This clonotype has at least ten counts. J is TRBJ1-1 and V is TRBV4-1; D is unclear. The CDR3 length is 13 residues. The germline CDR1 and CDR2 sequences are MGHRA and YSYEKL. Between the trimmed V and J ends, which lost 1 base and 4 bases, there was a span of 7 bases. CDR3 protein: CASSQVPATEAFF. CDR3 bases: TGCGCCAGCAGCCAAGTGCCGGCCACTGAAGCTTTCTTT.

Details on this clonotype: A much larger clone sits a single nucleotide away, making a read error possible. J is TRBJ1-5 and V is TRBV3-1, with D hard to call. The CDR3 is made up of 15 amino acids. Trimming removed 0 bases at V and 4 bases at J, with 10 bases between. Germline-derived CDR1 and CDR2 are LGHDT and YNNKEL (reference sequence). The CDR3 region is CASSQDRWINQPQHF. The CDR3 DNA follows: TGTGCCAGCAGCCAAGATAGGTGGATAAATCAGCCCCAGCATTTT. Combining the CDR3 with reference TRBV3-1 and TRBJ1-5 gives the whole variable domain DTAVSQTPKYLVTQMGNDKSIKCEQNLGHDTMYWYKQDSKKFLKIMFSYNNKELIINETVPNRFSPKSPDKAHLNLHINSLELGDSAVYFCASSQDRWINQPQHFGDGTRLSIL.

Many counts were recorded for this clonotype. The V and J genes are TRBV5-1 and TRBJ2-1; D ambiguous. V gave up 0 bases and J gave up 4 bases, with 8 bases separating them. CDR1 and CDR2 from the germline V gene are SGHRS and YFSETQ. The CDR3 has 14 amino acids. This CDR3 is CASSLAAVYNEQFF. CDR3 DNA: TGCGCCAGCAGCTTGGCGGCAGTTTACAATGAGCAGTTCTTC. Filled out from reference TRBV5-1 and TRBJ2-1, the complete variable domain reads KAGVTQTPRYLIKTRGQQVTLSCSPISGHRSVSWYQQTPGQGLQFLFEYFSETQRNKGNFPGRFSGRQFSNSRSEMNVSTLELGDSALYLCASSLAAVYNEQFFGPGTRLTVL.